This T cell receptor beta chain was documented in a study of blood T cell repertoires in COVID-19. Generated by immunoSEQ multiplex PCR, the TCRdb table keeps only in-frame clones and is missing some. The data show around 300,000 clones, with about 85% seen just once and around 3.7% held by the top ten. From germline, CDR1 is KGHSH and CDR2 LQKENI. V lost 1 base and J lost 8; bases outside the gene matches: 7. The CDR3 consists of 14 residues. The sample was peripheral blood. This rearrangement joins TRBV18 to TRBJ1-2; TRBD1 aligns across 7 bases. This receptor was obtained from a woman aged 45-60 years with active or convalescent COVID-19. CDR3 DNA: TGTGCCAGCTCACCACTACAGGGGACGGGGGGCTACACCTTC. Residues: CASSPLQGTGGYTF.